This T cell receptor (beta chain) is from a study of vaccination effects on CD4 cells after COVID-19. Looking at the study overall: Following the second dose by a median of 72 days, the post-vaccine samples were obtained. Broader study findings: From healthy vaccinees, only 1 of 255 vaccine-induced clones also reacted to common cold coronaviruses.

Sequencing in the ViraFEST assay came after antigen-specific CD4+ T cells had been expanded with viral peptide pools, which were used to stimulate PBMC. With more than 9 days of culture completed, CD4+ T cells were isolated. It was two doses of either the BNT162b2 or mRNA-1273 vaccine that participants received. Of note for this clone: What it binds is unknown.

The CDR3 length is 14 residues. Trimming left V 0 bases short and J 5 bases short, with 11 bases between. Germline V lookup: CDR1 SGHNT, CDR2 YYREEE (reference sequence). TCRdb's copy holds only in-frame clones and misses some; the assay was immunoSEQ multiplex PCR. The repertoire holds approximately 28,000 clones, with roughly 76% as singletons. This clonotype was obtained from a human donor who received a COVID-19 vaccine. Some clones in this sample may be carry-over from other donors' samples. V gene TRBV5-4 combines with J gene TRBJ2-5; D might be TRBD2 (6 bases). The specimen was CD4+ T cells from PBMCs cultured with SARS-CoV-2 spike peptides, collected after COVID-19 vaccination. The CDR3 bases are TGTGCCAGCAGCTTGGAGCGGGTCCTGGAGACCCAGTACTTC. This sequence encodes CASSLERVLETQYF.